These 5 T cell receptor beta chains share one sample of origin, sequenced in a study of T cells in tuberculosis. The protocol was immunoSEQ multiplex PCR, while the TCRdb copy is restricted to in-frame clones and leaves out a portion. The sample carries under 35,000 clones, 94% recorded once. The sequenced sample was PBMCs. Every receptor here comes from a donor between 10 and 29 years old with latent tuberculosis or without tuberculosis infection.

The chain uses TRBV28 and TRBJ2-1; possible D gene TRBD2, 5 bases. V dropped 6 bases and J dropped 5 bases, with 17 bases sitting between them. In germline, CDR1 is MDHEN, CDR2 SYDVKM. This CDR3 comprises 15 residues. CDR3 sequence: CASSGLGTVHNEQFF. The DNA of the CDR3 is TGTGCCAGCAGCGGACTGGGAACAGTACACAATGAGCAGTTCTTC.

V usage is TRBV7-6 and J usage is TRBJ2-5; 8 bases are shared with TRBD1. Looked up from germline, CDR1 is SGHVS and CDR2 is FNYEAQ. The CDR3 spans 13 residues. J was trimmed by 7 bases and V by 5 bases; bases with no gene match: 6. The CDR3 sequence is CASSRTGLGTQYF. CDR3 bases: TGTGCCAGCAGCAGGACAGGGTTGGGGACCCAGTACTTC.

This chain connects TRBV7-9 to TRBJ2-3, with TRBD2 identical over 14 bases. CDR1 is SEHNR and CDR2 is FQNEAQ in the germline V gene (reference sequence). V lost 5 bases and J lost 6; bases outside the gene matches: 7. The CDR3 is made up of 16 amino acids. CDR3 sequence reads: CASSTGRTSGRDTQYF. CDR3 nucleotide sequence: TGTGCCAGCAGCACCGGCCGGACTAGCGGGAGGGATACGCAGTATTTT.

The rearrangement joins TRBV5-6 to TRBJ2-2; TRBD2 aligns across 8 bases. The germline V gene has CDR1 SGHDT and CDR2 YYEEEE. V shed 3 bases, J shed 4 bases, and the junction held 8 bases outside the gene matches. The CDR3 loop spans 16 amino acids. This chain's CDR3 is CASSWALAAATGELFF. Written as DNA, the CDR3 is TGTGCCAGCAGCTGGGCACTAGCGGCCGCCACCGGGGAGCTGTTTTTT.

The chain links TRBV2 to TRBJ2-7; D possibly corresponds to TRBD2 (6 bases). Looked up from germline, CDR1 is SNHLY and CDR2 is FYNNEI. The CDR3 sequence is 15 residues long. V lost 8 bases, J lost 5 bases, and 22 bases lay in between. In DNA, the CDR3 is TGTGCCAGCGGCACGAGGCCGGGAGTATTTAACGAGCAGTACTTC. Its translation is CASGTRPGVFNEQYF.